This T cell receptor (beta chain) was identified in a study of cytomegalovirus exposure and HLA in healthy donors. Study observations and caveats: CMV serostatus was the only immune exposure information that was available.

The donors (healthy individuals) were bone marrow donors. PCR employed 60 Vbeta and 13 Jbeta primers. Here immunoSEQ multiplex PCR was the method, and the copy in TCRdb shows in-frame clones only, minus some. The sample includes more than 150,000 clones, around 80% of them seen just once. About this clone: The antigen is undetermined.

Germline V gene sequence: CDR1 SGHAT, CDR2 FQNNGV. The CDR3 spans 14 residues. Trimming removed 6 bases from V and 6 bases from J; junction bases left unmatched: 4. The source is a woman aged 40 to 55 in good health and CMV-seropositive. The sequencing input was PBMCs. The genes are TRBV11-2 and TRBJ2-7; 14 bases are shared with TRBD2. The CDR3 bases are TGTGCCAGCAGGCAGACTAGCGGGAGGGGCGAGCAGTACTTC. This sequence encodes CASRQTSGRGEQYF.